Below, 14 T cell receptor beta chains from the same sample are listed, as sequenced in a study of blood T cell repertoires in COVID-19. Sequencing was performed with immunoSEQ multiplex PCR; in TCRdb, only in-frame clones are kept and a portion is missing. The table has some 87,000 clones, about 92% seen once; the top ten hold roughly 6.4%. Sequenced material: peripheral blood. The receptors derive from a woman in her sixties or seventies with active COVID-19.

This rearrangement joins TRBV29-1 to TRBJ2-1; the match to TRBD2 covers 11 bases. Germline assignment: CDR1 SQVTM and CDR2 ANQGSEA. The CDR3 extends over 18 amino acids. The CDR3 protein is CRSPPTSGVMSSYNEQFF. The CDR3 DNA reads TGCAGAAGCCCCCCGACTAGCGGGGTAATGAGCTCCTACAATGAGCAGTTCTTC.

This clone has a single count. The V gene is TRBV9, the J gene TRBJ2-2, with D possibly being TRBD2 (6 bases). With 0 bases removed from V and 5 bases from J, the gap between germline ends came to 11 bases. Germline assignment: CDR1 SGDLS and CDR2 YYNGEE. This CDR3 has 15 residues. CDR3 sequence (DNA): TGTGCCAGCAGCGTAGCGGGAGTGGGGACCGGGGAGCTGTTTTTT. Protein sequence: CASSVAGVGTGELFF.

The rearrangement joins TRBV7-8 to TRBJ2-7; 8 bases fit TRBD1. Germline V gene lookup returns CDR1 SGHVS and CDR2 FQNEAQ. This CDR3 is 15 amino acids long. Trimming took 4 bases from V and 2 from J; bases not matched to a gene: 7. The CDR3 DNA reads TGTGCCAGCAGCTCGACAGGGGCAACAACCTACGAGCAGTACTTC. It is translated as CASSSTGATTYEQYF. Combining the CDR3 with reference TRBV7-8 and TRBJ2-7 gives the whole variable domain GAGVSQSPRYKVAKRGQDVALRCDPISGHVSLFWYQQALGQGPEFLTYFQNEAQLDKSGLPSDRFFAERPEGSVSTLKIQRTQQEDSAVYLCASSSTGATTYEQYFGPGTRLTVT.

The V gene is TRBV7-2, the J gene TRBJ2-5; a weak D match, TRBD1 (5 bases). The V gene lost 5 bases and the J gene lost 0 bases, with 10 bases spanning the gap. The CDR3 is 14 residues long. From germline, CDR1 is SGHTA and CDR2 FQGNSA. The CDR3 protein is CASSPRQYQETQYF. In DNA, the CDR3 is TGTGCCAGCAGCCCTCGACAGTACCAAGAGACCCAGTACTTC.

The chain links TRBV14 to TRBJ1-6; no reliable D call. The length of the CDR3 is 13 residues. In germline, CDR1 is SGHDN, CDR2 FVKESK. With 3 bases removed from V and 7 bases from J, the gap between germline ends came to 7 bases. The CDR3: CASSQTGNSPLHF. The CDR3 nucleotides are TGTGCCAGCAGCCAGACGGGGAATTCACCCCTCCACTTT.

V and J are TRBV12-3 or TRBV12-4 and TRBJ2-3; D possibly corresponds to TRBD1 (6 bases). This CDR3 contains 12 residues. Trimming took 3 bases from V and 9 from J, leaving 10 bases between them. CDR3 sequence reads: CASSFEGETQYF. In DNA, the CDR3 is TGTGCCAGCAGTTTTGAGGGGGAGACGCAGTATTTT.

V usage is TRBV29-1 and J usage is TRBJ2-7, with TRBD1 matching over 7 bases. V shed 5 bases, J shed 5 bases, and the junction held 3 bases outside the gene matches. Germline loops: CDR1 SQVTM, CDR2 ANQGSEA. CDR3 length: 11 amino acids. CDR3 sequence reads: CSVQQGNEQYF. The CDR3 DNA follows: TGCAGCGTTCAACAGGGGAACGAGCAGTACTTC.

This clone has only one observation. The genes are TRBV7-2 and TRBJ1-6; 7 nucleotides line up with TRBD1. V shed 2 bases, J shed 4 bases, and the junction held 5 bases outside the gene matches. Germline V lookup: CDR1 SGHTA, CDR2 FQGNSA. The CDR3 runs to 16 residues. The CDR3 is CASSLSGGLYNSPLHF. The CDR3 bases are TGTGCCAGCAGCTTATCAGGGGGATTGTATAATTCACCCCTCCACTTT. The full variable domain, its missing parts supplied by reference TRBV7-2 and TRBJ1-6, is GAGVSQSPSNKVTEKGKDVELRCDPISGHTALYWYRQSLGQGLEFLIYFQGNSAPDKSGLPSDRFSAERTGGSVSTLTIQRTQQEDSAVYLCASSLSGGLYNSPLHFGNGTRLTVT.

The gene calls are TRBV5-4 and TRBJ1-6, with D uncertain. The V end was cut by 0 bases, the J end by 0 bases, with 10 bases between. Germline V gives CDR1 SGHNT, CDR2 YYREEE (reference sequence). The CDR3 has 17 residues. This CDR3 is CASSLGSEDSYNSPLHF. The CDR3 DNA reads TGTGCCAGCAGCTTGGGGTCGGAGGACTCCTATAATTCACCCCTCCACTTT.

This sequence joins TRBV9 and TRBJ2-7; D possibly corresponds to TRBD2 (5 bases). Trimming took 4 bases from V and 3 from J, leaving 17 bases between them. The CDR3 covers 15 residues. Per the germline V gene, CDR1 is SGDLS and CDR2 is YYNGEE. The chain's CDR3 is CASSPFGEGGYEQYF. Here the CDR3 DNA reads TGTGCCAGCAGCCCCTTCGGCGAGGGTGGCTACGAGCAGTACTTC.

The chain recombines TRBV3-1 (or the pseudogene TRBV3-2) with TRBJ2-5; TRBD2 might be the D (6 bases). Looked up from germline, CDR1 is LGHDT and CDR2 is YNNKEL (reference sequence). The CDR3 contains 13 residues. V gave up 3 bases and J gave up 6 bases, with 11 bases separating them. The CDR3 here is CASSQEGLKTQYF. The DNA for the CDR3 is TGTGCCAGCAGCCAGGAGGGACTGAAGACCCAGTACTTC.

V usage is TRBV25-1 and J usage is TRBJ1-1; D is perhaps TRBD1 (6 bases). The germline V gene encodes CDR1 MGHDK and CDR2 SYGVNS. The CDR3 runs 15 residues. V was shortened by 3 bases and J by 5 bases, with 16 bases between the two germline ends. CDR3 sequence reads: CASSERGGGNTEAFF. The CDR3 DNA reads TGTGCCAGCAGTGAGCGGGGAGGGGGAAATACTGAAGCTTTCTTT.

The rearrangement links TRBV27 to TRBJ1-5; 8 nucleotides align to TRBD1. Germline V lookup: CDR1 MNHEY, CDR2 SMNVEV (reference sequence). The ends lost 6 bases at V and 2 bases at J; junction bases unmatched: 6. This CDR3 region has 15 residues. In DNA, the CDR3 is TGTGCCAGCAGCCCTGACAGGGGTGGCAATCAGCCCCAGCATTTT. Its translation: CASSPDRGGNQPQHF.

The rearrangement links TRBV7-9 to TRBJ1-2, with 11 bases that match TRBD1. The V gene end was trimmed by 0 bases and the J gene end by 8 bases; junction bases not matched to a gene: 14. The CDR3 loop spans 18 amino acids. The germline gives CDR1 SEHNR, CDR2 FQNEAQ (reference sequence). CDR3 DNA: TGTGCCAGCAGCTTAGCGTCGGGGACAGGGGGAGGCTGGGACGGCTACACCTTC. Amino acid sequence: CASSLASGTGGGWDGYTF. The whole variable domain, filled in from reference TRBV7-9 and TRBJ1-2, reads DTGVSQNPRHKITKRGQNVTFRCDPISEHNRLYWYRQTLGQGPEFLTYFQNEAQLEKSRLLSDRFSAERPKGSFSTLEIQRTEQGDSAMYLCASSLASGTGGGWDGYTFGSGTRLTVV.